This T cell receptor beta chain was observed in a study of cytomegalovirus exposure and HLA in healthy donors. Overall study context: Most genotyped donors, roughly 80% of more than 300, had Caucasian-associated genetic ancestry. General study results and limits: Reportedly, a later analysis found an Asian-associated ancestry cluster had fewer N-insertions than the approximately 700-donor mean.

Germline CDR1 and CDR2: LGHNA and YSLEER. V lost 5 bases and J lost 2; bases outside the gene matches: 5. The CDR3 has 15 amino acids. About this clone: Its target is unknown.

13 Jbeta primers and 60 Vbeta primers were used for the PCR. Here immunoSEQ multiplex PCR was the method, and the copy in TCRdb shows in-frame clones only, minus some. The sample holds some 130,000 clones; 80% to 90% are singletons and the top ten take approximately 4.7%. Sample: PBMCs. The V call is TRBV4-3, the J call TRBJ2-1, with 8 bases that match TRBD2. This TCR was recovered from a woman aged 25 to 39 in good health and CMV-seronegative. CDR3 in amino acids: CASSNSGVTYNEQFF. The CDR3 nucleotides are TGCGCCAGCAGCAATAGCGGGGTAACCTACAATGAGCAGTTCTTC.